The rows below give T cell receptor beta chains drawn from one sample of a study of T cells in Graves' hyperthyroidism and ophthalmopathy. TCRdb re-called the multiplex PCR reads with MiXCR, one entry per CDR3 protein. The profile shows a few hundred thousand distinct CDR3 sequences, 15% to 18% of them singletons. Sequencing was performed on blood. These receptors all stem from a young woman with Graves' hyperthyroidism. The CDR3 runs from the conserved cysteine through the conserved F or W. D genes are given only for firm matches. Clone size appears in some rows only: once, few, many, or a class for an expanded clone.

j_gene: TRBJ1-5
abundance: .
v_gene: TRBV12-5
d_gene: .
CDR3nt: TGTGCTAGTGGTTTGGTCTCCCCCCCCCTCAAACTACTTGGCAATCAGCCCCAGCATTTT
CDR3aa: CASGLVSPPLKLLGNQPQHF

j_gene: TRBJ2-1
abundance: many
v_gene: TRBV12-3/TRBV12-4
d_gene: .
CDR3nt: TGTGCCAGCGGTCTCGGCGGAGGGGGCTCCAATGAGCAGTTCTTC
CDR3aa: CASGLGGGGSNEQFF

j_gene: TRBJ2-5
abundance: .
v_gene: TRBV5-8
d_gene: TRBD1
CDR3nt: TGTGCCAGCAGCTTGGGGGCCCCCAGGGGGGAGACCCAGTACTTC
CDR3aa: CASSLGAPRGETQYF

j_gene: TRBJ2-1
abundance: many
v_gene: TRBV15
d_gene: .
CDR3nt: TGTGCCACCAGCCCAAAAAAACTACTGCTAGGTGGCAATGAGCAGTTCTTC
CDR3aa: CATSPKKLLLGGNEQFF

j_gene: TRBJ2-3
abundance: few
v_gene: TRBV6-1
d_gene: TRBD1
CDR3nt: TGTGCCAGCAGTGAACCAGGGGGCAGGACAGATACGCAGTATTTT
CDR3aa: CASSEPGGRTDTQYF

j_gene: TRBJ1-2
abundance: many
v_gene: TRBV7-8
d_gene: .
CDR3nt: TGTGCCAGCAGCTTAGCGGGCACAGGTATCTATGGCTACACCTTC
CDR3aa: CASSLAGTGIYGYTF

j_gene: TRBJ2-5
abundance: .
v_gene: TRBV3-1
d_gene: TRBD1
CDR3nt: TGTGCCAGCAGTGCGGGACAGGTGGAGACCCAGTACTTC
CDR3aa: CASSAGQVETQYF

j_gene: TRBJ2-3
abundance: many
v_gene: TRBV9
d_gene: TRBD2
CDR3nt: TGTGCCAGCAGCGTAGGAGCGGGGGCGGGAGACACAGATACGCAGTATTTT
CDR3aa: CASSVGAGAGDTDTQYF

j_gene: TRBJ2-1
abundance: many
v_gene: TRBV2
d_gene: .
CDR3nt: TGTGCCAGCAGTGACTGGGACGGGGGGCCCAATGAGCAGTTCTTC
CDR3aa: CASSDWDGGPNEQFF

j_gene: TRBJ1-2
abundance: many
v_gene: TRBV6-1
d_gene: .
CDR3nt: TGTGCCAGCACTCCACTTCTCAAGCCATTTCGAAACTATGGCTACACCTTC
CDR3aa: CASTPLLKPFRNYGYTF

j_gene: TRBJ2-2
abundance: many
v_gene: TRBV20-1
d_gene: .
CDR3nt: TGCAGTGCGTCAGCGGGGAACACCGGGGAGCTGTTTTTT
CDR3aa: CSASAGNTGELFF

j_gene: TRBJ1-2
abundance: many
v_gene: TRBV12-3/TRBV12-4
d_gene: TRBD1
CDR3nt: TGTGCCAGCAGTCTAACAGGGGACTATGGCTACACCTTC
CDR3aa: CASSLTGDYGYTF

j_gene: TRBJ2-7
abundance: many
v_gene: TRBV20-1
d_gene: TRBD2
CDR3nt: TGCAGTGCTAGAGATCGGGGGGGGGGCCTCTACGAGCAGTACTTC
CDR3aa: CSARDRGGGLYEQYF

j_gene: TRBJ1-6
abundance: many
v_gene: TRBV30
d_gene: .
CDR3nt: TGTGCCTGGAGTCGGCGCAGCCTAGCTAATTCACCCCTCCACTTT
CDR3aa: CAWSRRSLANSPLHF